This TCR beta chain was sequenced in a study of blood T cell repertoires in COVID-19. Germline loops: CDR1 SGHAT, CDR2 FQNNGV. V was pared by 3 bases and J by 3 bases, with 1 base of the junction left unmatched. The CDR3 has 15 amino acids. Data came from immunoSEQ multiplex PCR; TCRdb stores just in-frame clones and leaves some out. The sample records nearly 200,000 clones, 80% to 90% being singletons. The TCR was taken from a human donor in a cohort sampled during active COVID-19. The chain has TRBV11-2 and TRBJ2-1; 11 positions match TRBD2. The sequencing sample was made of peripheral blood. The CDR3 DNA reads TGTGCCAGCAGCTTGGGACTAGCGGACTACAATGAGCAGTTCTTC. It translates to CASSLGLADYNEQFF.